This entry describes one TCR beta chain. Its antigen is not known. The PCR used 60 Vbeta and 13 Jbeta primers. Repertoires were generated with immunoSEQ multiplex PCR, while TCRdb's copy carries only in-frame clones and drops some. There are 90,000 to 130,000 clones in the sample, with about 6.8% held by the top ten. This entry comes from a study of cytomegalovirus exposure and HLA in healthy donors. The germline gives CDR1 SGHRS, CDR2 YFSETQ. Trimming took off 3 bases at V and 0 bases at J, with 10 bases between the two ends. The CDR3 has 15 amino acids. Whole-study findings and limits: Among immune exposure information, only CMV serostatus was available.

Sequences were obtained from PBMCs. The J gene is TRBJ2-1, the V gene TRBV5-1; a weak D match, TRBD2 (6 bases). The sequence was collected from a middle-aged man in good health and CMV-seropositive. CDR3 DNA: TGCGCCAGCAGCTCGGAGGGCAACTCCTACAATGAGCAGTTCTTC. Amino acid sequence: CASSSEGNSYNEQFF.